One sample yielded the 6 T cell receptor beta chains listed below, sequenced in a study of blood T cell repertoires in COVID-19 (dated by TCRdb to 2018 to 2021). Libraries were made using the immunoSEQ multiplex PCR assay. The immuneACCESS repertoire file appears here via TCRdb, limited to in-frame rearrangements. These files lack a portion of the clones; in checked studies, under half of the deficit traces to unresolved V genes, and the cause of the others is not known. This sample comprises about 240,000 clones, around 83% of them detected only once. Roughly 9.6% of the sample is taken by the ten largest. The specimen was peripheral blood. The receptors stem from a woman of 80 years or more with acute or convalescent COVID-19.

This clone has more than one count but fewer than ten. This rearrangement joins TRBV6-6 to TRBJ2-5; possibly TRBD2 for D (6 bases). Germline V lookup: CDR1 MNHNY, CDR2 SVGAGI (reference sequence). The CDR3 is 12 amino acids. V was pared by 7 bases and J by 7 bases, with 13 bases between. CDR3 bases: TGTGCCAGCACCCCCGGGGGAGGGACCCAGTACTTC. Protein: CASTPGGGTQYF.

Here the CDR3 DNA reads TGCGCCAGCAGTCAGCTTGGGACAGGGGAATCCTACAATGAGCAGTTCTTC. Protein sequence: CASSQLGTGESYNEQFF. The V gene is TRBV23-1, the J gene TRBJ2-1; TRBD1 matches at 10 bases. TRBV23-1 is recorded as an ORF, its role being uncertain. The ends lost 3 bases at V and 1 base at J; junction bases unmatched: 6. This CDR3 is 17 amino acids long.

The chain has TRBV28 and TRBJ1-1; possibly TRBD1 for D (6 bases). Trimming pared 1 base from V and 4 bases from J, leaving 13 bases between. Germline-derived CDR1 and CDR2 are MDHEN and SYDVKM. The CDR3 runs to 15 residues. In DNA, the CDR3 is TGTGCCAGCAGTTTATTAGGGCCCAGGGGCACTGAAGCTTTCTTT. It specifies CASSLLGPRGTEAFF.

V gene TRBV10-2 combines with J gene TRBJ2-3; 11 bases agree with TRBD2. This CDR3 is 15 amino acids long. With V trimmed by 7 bases and J by 1 base, 4 bases remained unmatched. Per germline, CDR1 WSHSY and CDR2 SAAADI. CDR3 sequence (DNA): TGCGCCAGCACTTTACTAGCGGGGGGCACAGATACGCAGTATTTT. This codes for CASTLLAGGTDTQYF.

The V call is TRBV2, the J call TRBJ2-5; 10 bases are a match to TRBD2. CDR3 length: 13 residues. Germline values: CDR1 SNHLY, CDR2 FYNNEI. The ends lost 4 bases at V and 4 bases at J; junction bases unmatched: 0. The DNA for the CDR3 is TGTGCCAGCAGTGGACTAGCGGGAGAGACCCAGTACTTC. Residues: CASSGLAGETQYF.

The chain combines TRBV5-6 with TRBJ2-6; D remains unclear. Trimming shortened V by 4 bases and J by 0 bases, and 8 bases separated the two germline ends. Germline V gene sequence: CDR1 SGHDT, CDR2 YYEEEE. This CDR3 comprises 15 residues. The CDR3 nucleotides read TGTGCCAGCAGCCTGAGAAACTCTGGGGCCAACGTCCTGACTTTC. Protein: CASSLRNSGANVLTF. The full variable domain, rest sourced from reference TRBV5-6 and TRBJ2-6, is DAGVTQSPTHLIKTRGQQVTLRCSPKSGHDTVSWYQQALGQGPQFIFQYYEEEERQRGNFPDRFSGHQFPNYSSELNVNALLLGDSALYLCASSLRNSGANVLTFGAGSRLTVL.